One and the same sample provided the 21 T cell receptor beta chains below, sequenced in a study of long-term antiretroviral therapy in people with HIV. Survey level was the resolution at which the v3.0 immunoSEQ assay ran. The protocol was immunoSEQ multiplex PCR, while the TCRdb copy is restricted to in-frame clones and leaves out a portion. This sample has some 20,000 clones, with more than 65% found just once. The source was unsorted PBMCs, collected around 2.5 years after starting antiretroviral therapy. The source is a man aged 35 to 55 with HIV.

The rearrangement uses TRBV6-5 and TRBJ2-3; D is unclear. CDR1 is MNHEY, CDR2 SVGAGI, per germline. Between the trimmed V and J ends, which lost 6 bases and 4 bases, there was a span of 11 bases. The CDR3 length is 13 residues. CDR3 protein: CASRIGVADTQYF. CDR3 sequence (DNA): TGTGCCAGCAGAATAGGAGTGGCAGATACGCAGTATTTT.

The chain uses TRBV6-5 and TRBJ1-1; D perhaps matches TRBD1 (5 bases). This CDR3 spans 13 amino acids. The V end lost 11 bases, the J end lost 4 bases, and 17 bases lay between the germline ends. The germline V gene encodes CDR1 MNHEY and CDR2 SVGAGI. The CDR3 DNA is TGTGCCTCGTCCCCCCCCAGGGCCACTGAAGCTTTCTTT. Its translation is CASSPPRATEAFF.

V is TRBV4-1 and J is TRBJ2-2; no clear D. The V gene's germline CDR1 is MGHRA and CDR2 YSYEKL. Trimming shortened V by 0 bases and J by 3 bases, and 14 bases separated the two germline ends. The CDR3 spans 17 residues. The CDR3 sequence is CASSQELRNLHTGELFF. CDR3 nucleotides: TGCGCCAGCAGCCAAGAATTGCGTAACCTCCACACCGGGGAGCTGTTTTTT.

The CDR3 coding sequence is TGTGCCAGCAATGGACGGGACTTTAGGTATGGCTACACCTTC. Its translation: CASNGRDFRYGYTF. The genes are TRBV28 and TRBJ1-2; TRBD1 might be the D (5 bases). This CDR3 has 14 amino acids. Between the trimmed V and J ends, which lost 7 bases and 5 bases, there was a span of 17 bases. CDR1 MDHEN and CDR2 SYDVKM come from the germline V gene.

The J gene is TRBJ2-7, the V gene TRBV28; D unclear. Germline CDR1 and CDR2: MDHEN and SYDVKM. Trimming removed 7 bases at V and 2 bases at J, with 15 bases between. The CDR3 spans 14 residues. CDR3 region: CASTPVRSAYEQYF. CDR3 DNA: TGTGCCAGCACCCCCGTTCGGTCTGCCTACGAGCAGTACTTC.

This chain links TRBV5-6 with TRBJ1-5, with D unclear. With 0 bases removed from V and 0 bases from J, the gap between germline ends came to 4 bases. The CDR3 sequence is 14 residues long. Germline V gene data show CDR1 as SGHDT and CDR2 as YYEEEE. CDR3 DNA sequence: TGTGCCAGCAGCTTGGGGCATAGCAATCAGCCCCAGCATTTT. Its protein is CASSLGHSNQPQHF.

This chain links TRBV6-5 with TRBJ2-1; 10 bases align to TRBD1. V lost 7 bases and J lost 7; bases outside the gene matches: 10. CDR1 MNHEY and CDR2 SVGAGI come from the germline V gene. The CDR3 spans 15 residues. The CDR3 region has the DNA TGTGCCAGCACCAAGGACAGGGGGTACCCGAATGAGCAGTTCTTC. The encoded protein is CASTKDRGYPNEQFF.

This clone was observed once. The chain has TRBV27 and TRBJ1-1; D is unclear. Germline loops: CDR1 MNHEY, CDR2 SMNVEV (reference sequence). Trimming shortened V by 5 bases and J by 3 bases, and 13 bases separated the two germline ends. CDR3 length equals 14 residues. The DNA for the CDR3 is TGTGCCAGCAGTACCCATTACAGACACACTGAAGCTTTCTTT. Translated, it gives CASSTHYRHTEAFF.

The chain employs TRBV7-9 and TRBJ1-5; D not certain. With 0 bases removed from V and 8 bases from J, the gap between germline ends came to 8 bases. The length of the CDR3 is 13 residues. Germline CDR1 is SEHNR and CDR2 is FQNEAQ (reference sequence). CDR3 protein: CASSLATDEPQHF. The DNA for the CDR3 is TGTGCCAGCAGCTTAGCGACCGACGAGCCCCAGCATTTT. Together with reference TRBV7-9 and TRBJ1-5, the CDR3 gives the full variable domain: DTGVSQNPRHKITKRGQNVTFRCDPISEHNRLYWYRQTLGQGPEFLTYFQNEAQLEKSRLLSDRFSAERPKGSFSTLEIQRTEQGDSAMYLCASSLATDEPQHFGDGTRLSIL.

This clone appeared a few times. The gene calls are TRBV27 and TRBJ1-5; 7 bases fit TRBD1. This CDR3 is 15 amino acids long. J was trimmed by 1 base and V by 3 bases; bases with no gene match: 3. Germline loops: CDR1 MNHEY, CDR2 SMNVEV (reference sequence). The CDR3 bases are TGTGCCAGCAGTTTGATACAGGGGAGCAATCAGCCCCAGCATTTT. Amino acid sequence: CASSLIQGSNQPQHF.

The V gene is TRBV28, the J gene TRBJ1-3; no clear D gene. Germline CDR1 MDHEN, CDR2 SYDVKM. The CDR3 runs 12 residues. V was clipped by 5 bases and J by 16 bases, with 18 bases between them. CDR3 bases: TGTGCCAGCAGTCCCCGGGAGCCCCGTATCTATTTT. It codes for CASSPREPRIYF. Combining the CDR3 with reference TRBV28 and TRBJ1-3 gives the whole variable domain DVKVTQSSRYLVKRTGEKVFLECVQDMDHENMFWYRQDPGLGLRLIYFSYDVKMKEKGDIPEGYSVSREKKERFSLILESASTNQTSMYLCASSPREPRIYFGEGSWLTVV.

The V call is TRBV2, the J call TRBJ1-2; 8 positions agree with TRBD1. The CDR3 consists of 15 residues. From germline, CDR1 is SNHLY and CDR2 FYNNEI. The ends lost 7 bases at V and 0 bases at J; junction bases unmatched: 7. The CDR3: CASITQGAANYGYTF. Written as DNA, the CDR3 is TGTGCCAGCATAACGCAGGGGGCAGCTAACTATGGCTACACCTTC.

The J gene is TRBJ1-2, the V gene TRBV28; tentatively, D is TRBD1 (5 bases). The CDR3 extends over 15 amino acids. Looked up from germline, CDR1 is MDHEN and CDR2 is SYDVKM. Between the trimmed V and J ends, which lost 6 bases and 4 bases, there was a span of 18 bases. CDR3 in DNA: TGTGCCAGCAGCCCCCCGGTTTGGGGACTCTATGGCTACACCTTC. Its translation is CASSPPVWGLYGYTF.

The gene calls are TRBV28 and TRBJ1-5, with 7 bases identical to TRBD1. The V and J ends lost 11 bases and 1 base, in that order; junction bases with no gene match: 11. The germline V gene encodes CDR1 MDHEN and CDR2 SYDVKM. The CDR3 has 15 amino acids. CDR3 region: CAGNRGSGSNQPQHF. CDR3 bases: TGTGCCGGAAACAGGGGATCGGGCAGCAATCAGCCCCAGCATTTT.

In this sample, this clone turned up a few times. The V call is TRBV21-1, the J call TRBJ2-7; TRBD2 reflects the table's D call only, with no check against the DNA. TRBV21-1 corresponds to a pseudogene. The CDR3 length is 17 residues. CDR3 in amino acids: CASSKPTAGRFSYEQYF. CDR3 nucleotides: TGTGCCAGCAGCAAACCAACTGCGGGCAGGTTCTCCTACGAGCAGTACTTC.

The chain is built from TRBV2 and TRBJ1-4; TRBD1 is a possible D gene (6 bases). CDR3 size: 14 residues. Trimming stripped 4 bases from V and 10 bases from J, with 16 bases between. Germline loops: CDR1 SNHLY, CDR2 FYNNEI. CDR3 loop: CASSGPGEEGKLFF. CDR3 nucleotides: TGTGCCAGCAGTGGGCCAGGGGAGGAAGGAAAACTGTTTTTT.

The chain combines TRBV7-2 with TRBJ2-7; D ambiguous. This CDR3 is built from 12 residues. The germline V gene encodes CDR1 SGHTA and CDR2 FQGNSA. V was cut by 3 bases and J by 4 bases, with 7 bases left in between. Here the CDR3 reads CASSFLRYEQYF. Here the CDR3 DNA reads TGTGCCAGCAGCTTCCTACGGTACGAGCAGTACTTC.

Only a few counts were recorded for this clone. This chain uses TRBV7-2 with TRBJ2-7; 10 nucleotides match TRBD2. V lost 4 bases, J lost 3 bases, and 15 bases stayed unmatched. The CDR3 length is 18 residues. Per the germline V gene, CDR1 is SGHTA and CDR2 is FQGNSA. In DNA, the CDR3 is TGTGCCAGCAGCTCGTTTACCCTAGCGGGGGATGTAGTCTACGAGCAGTACTTC. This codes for CASSSFTLAGDVVYEQYF.

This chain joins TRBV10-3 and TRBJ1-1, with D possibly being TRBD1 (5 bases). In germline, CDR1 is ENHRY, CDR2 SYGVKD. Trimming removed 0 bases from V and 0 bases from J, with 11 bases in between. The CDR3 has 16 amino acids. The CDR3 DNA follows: TGTGCCATCAGTGAGTCGGGGGTTCAGGTGAACACTGAAGCTTTCTTT. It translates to CAISESGVQVNTEAFF.

DNA for the CDR3: TGTGCCAGTAGACCCGACAGGGGCGCCGGGGAGCTGTTTTTT. Residues: CASRPDRGAGELFF. The genes are TRBV19 and TRBJ2-2; 8 bases align to TRBD1. This CDR3 comprises 14 residues. The germline V gene encodes CDR1 LNHDA and CDR2 SQIVND (reference sequence). J lost 6 bases, V lost 6 bases, and 6 bases had no gene match.

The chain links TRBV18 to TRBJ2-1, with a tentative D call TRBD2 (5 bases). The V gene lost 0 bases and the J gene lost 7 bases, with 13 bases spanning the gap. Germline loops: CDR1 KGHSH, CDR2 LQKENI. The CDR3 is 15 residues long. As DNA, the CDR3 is TGTGCCAGCTCACCACCGGTGGGAAGAGGGAATGAGCAGTTCTTC. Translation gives CASSPPVGRGNEQFF.